What follows describes a single T cell receptor beta chain. Its matching antigen is unknown. These data are taken from a study of a mutant IDH1 vaccine in newly diagnosed glioma. Libraries were prepared by immunoSEQ multiplex PCR; TCRdb keeps only in-frame clonotypes and omits some of them. The table shows about 43,000 clones, with around 84% occurring only once. The time point was: week 23, last vaccination. Alongside topical imiquimod, each dose of vaccine comprised 300 ug of mutant IDH1 20-mer peptide. Germline V gene data show CDR1 as SQVTM and CDR2 as ANQGSEA. The CDR3 is 13 residues long. Trimming left V 6 bases short and J 7 bases short, with 15 bases between.

This receptor was obtained from a woman between 18 and 30 years old with glioma. Some clones in this sample may be carry-over from other donors' samples. This specimen consisted of PBMCs, obtained from a glioma patient whose treatment included an IDH1 peptide vaccine. The rearrangement uses TRBV29-1 and TRBJ1-4; D gene unclear. The CDR3 is CSVRLDGSEKLFF. CDR3 nucleotide sequence: TGCAGCGTCCGACTTGACGGATCTGAAAAACTGTTTTTT.